The clone carrying this T cell receptor (beta chain) was detected only a few times. MiXCR, applied by TCRdb to the RT-PCR reads, yields one record per CDR3 protein. The sample consists of 920,000 or so distinct CDR3 sequences, 15% to 20% of them appearing once. J was trimmed by 7 bases and V by 7 bases; bases with no gene match: 14. The CDR3 consists of 15 residues. CDR1 and CDR2 (germline): SNHLY, FYNNEI. This specimen belongs to a study of patients and donors after allogeneic stem cell transplantation. The TCR sequence derives from a human donor who was either an allogeneic HSCT recipient or a stem cell or donor lymphocyte infusion donor (not recorded which). It is not recorded whose cells these are; they may come from a transplant donor. Sequences were obtained from blood, either unsorted or a sorted T cell fraction (not recorded which). The chain has TRBV2 and TRBJ2-3; 7 nucleotides match TRBD2. CDR3 residues: CASILGSGTAHTQYF. The DNA for the CDR3 is TGTGCCAGCATCCTTGGAAGCGGGACTGCTCATACGCAGTATTTT.